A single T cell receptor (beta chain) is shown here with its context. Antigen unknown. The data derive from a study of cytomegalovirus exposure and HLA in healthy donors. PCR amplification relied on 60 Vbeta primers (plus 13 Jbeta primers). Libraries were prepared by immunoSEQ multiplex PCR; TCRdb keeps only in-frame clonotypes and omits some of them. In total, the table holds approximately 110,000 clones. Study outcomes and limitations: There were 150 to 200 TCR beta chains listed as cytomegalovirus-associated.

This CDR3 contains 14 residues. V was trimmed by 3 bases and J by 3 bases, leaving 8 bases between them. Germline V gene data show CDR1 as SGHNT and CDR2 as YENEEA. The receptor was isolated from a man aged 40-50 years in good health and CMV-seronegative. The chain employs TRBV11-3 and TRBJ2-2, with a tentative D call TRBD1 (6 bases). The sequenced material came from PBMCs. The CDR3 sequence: CASSLTGYTGELFF. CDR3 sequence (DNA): TGTGCCAGCAGCTTGACAGGATACACCGGGGAGCTGTTTTTT.